Below are 3 T cell receptor beta chains sequenced from a single sample in a study of blood T cell repertoires in COVID-19. Data came from immunoSEQ multiplex PCR; TCRdb stores just in-frame clones and leaves some out. The profile shows 200,000 or so clones, roughly four fifths of them singletons. Source material: peripheral blood. All receptors come from a human donor with acute or convalescent COVID-19. The donor label of this sample is uncertain.

This clone came up once. The rearrangement links TRBV5-5 to TRBJ2-7; tentatively, D is TRBD2 (5 bases). There are 15 residues in the CDR3. Trimming took 3 bases from V and 3 from J, leaving 16 bases between them. The germline V gene has CDR1 SGHKS and CDR2 YYEKEE (reference sequence). CDR3 sequence (DNA): TGTGCCAGCAGCTCCTATGGACCGGGGAGCTACGAGCAGTACTTC. Protein product: CASSSYGPGSYEQYF.

This chain's CDR3 is CASTPRSLVTDTQYF. In nucleotides, the CDR3 is TGTGCCAGCACCCCCCGGAGCCTAGTCACAGATACGCAGTATTTT. The chain links TRBV9 to TRBJ2-3; D ambiguous. V lost 6 bases, J lost 2 bases, and 16 bases lay in between. CDR1 SGDLS and CDR2 YYNGEE come from the germline V gene. This CDR3 spans 15 amino acids.

The genes are TRBV12-5 and TRBJ2-5; 8 bases map to TRBD2. This CDR3 is built from 15 residues. CDR1 and CDR2 from the germline V gene are LGHNT and FRNRAP. V was pared by 1 base and J by 4 bases, with 5 bases of the junction left unmatched. For the CDR3, the DNA is TGTGCTAGTGGTTTGGACGGGCTAGCGGGAGAGACCCAGTACTTC. It is translated as CASGLDGLAGETQYF.